This section outlines one TCR beta chain sequence together with its context. This specimen comes from a study of blood T cell repertoires in COVID-19. Study as a whole: Acute-phase and convalescent COVID-19 samples originated in the United States, Italy and Spain. The cDNA or gDNA used as material had been derived from T cells, B-cell-depleted T cells, or PBMCs.

The CDR3 is 12 amino acids. Looked up from germline, CDR1 is SGHDN and CDR2 is FVKESK. Trimming at V came to 10 bases and at J to 7 bases, leaving 7 bases not matched to a gene. Study processing details: Estimated nucleated cell counts came from reference gene primer amplification. Data came from immunoSEQ multiplex PCR; TCRdb stores just in-frame clones and leaves some out. D and trimming come from the DNA, and the V and J calls and clone size come from that table. The sample has approximately 260,000 clones, roughly 87% seen once. Material for sequencing was peripheral blood. This chain links TRBV14 with TRBJ1-5; TRBD1 agrees at 7 bases. This clonotype originated in a woman in her thirties or forties who had recovered from COVID-19. The CDR3 reads CAITGAQQPQHF. The CDR3 DNA sequence: TGTGCCATCACAGGGGCACAGCAGCCCCAGCATTTT.